The sequence of this TCR beta chain was determined in a study of T cell repertoires in cytomegalovirus infection. Study context: It can be stated that public TCR beta signatures indicated CMV infection as well as a matching HLA type.

The germline CDR1 and CDR2 sequences are SGHNT and YENEEA. Trimming took 5 bases from V and 3 from J; bases not matched to a gene: 9. The CDR3 sequence is 16 residues long. In regard to this clonotype: The antigen remains unidentified.

In TCRdb, the reads were re-called with MiXCR into one record per CDR3 protein. The table records 95,000 to 120,000 distinct CDR3 sequences, 30% of them present only once. The study's findings and limits: HLA-C-restricted CMV-specific TCR beta clonotypes were dominant in the ex vivo response.

The chain combines TRBV11-3 with TRBJ2-1; 8 bases fit TRBD1. This TCR was sampled from a human donor in good health (CMV status not recorded). Some clones in this sample may be carry-over from other donors' samples. The specimen comprised CD8+ T cells from cultured PBMCs, sampled from culture after CMV antigen stimulation. The DNA of the CDR3 is TGTGCCAGCAGCCCCCGAAGACAGGGGAACTACAATGAGCAGTTCTTC. Protein sequence: CASSPRRQGNYNEQFF.